This paragraph reports one TCR beta chain. Antigen specificity is unknown. This entry comes from a study of OX40 agonist ivuxolimab in advanced cancers. Study details: Clinicians treated patients with ivuxolimab, an agonistic anti-OX40 (CD134) antibody. With a range of roughly 20 to 80, age averaged about 58 years, and 75% to 90% were male. Study-wide findings and caveats: By week 6 at 0.1 to 3.0 mg/kg, blood CD4+ and CD8+ T cells had expanded clonally.

Sequenced by immunoSEQ multiplex PCR; TCRdb stores in-frame clones only, minus some. The top ten clones hold 0.35% to 0.45% of a sample with about 78,000 clones, approximately 80% of them seen once. The CDR3 is 14 residues long. V lost 6 bases to trimming and J lost 6 bases, with 14 bases between them. Germline V gene sequence: CDR1 MDHEN, CDR2 SYDVKM. The receptor was isolated from an adult with an advanced solid tumor such as melanoma, head and neck, liver or kidney cancer. The sequences come from CD4+ or CD8+ T cells sorted from blood, collected in a trial of the OX40 agonist ivuxolimab. J is TRBJ2-2 and V is TRBV28; D may match TRBD1 or TRBD2 (6 bases each). The CDR3 is CASRSTRGPGELFF. In DNA form, the CDR3 reads TGTGCCAGCAGATCGACACGGGGGCCCGGGGAGCTGTTTTTT.